This is a list of T cell receptor beta chains from one sample in a study of shared clonotypes between healthy human individuals. Using immunoSEQ multiplex PCR, the repertoire was profiled, and TCRdb retains in-frame clones only, with some absent. The profile shows about 2.3 million clones, about nine tenths of them singletons. The material sequenced was naive CD4+ T cells from PBMCs. The receptor source for this set is a man younger than 35 in good health. Some clones in this sample may be carry-over from other donors' samples. Each CDR3 is given with its conserved first and last residue.

v_call cdr3_aa
TRBV25-1 CASSEYGPGGAEAFF
TRBV14 CASSHPTTSGSWYEQFF
TRBV5-1 CASSQGDFYYEQYF
TRBV19 CASSRRESYEQYF
TRBV18 CASSPPRGKQETQYF
TRBV5-5 CASSLAVGGLYEQYF
TRBV6-4 CAAGGYSNQPQHF
TRBV7-9 CASSPLRPQYF
TRBV27 CASSSTGPTDTQYF
TRBV9 CASSVEGLAGVGETQYF
TRBV11-2 CASSMGGTYEQYF
TRBV6-6 CASSPRETGTYEQYF
TRBV5-1 CASSLATGAYSYEQYF
TRBV5-5 CASSPTGGKLFF
TRBV1 CTSSLTCGTRLSLTGEQYF
TRBV11-2 CASSFSALAGESNEQFF
TRBV6-6 CASSSTQNLHF
TRBV27 CASRPFESQGAGQPQHF
TRBV14 CASSIPGAGGEQYF
TRBV18 CASSPPGSGRAYEQYF
TRBV7-3 CASSVAGGSYNEQFF
TRBV5-4 CASSLGPSGSRANEQFF
TRBV29-1 CSVVLETQYF
TRBV11-2 CASSPDRLEQYF
TRBV6-1 CASSPWQGIADTQYF
TRBV28 CASINTEAFF
TRBV29-1 CSVEGLTGSPAINQPQHF
TRBV5-5 CASSSDSLSGNTIYF
TRBV5-1 CASSFGIYYEQYF
TRBV2 CASKGQGAETQYF
TRBV10-2 CASKRNSNQPQHF
TRBV28 CASSLAFMGQGGTDTQYF
TRBV7-8 CASSLVGRSNQPQHF
TRBV9 CASSVAQGNEQFF
TRBV9 CASSAFGRYNEQFF
TRBV10-3 CAIRPRTEETQYF
TRBV27 CASRDRSWVTGELFF
TRBV5-1 CASSLASSDGELFF
TRBV27 CASSPSPTGYTGELFF
TRBV28 CASSAYGGGTNTEAFF
TRBV6-1 CASSDAGLAGTGELFF
TRBV30 CAWRLQADRRNGYTF
TRBV6-1 CASTRTLGTAKYF
TRBV15 CATSRISGTANTGELFF
TRBV27 CASSLGGTEDGYTF
TRBV19 CASSIGGRANYGYTF
TRBV28 CASRPRLAGGTTDTQYF
TRBV20-1 CRGRRGTEAFF
TRBV7-9 CASSLVSNQPQHF
TRBV6-6 CASSYSRQEPYEQYF
TRBV5-1 CASSLVAGTNEQFF
TRBV5-1 CASSLEGTTEAFF
TRBV7-2 CASSLYGYAEAAYEQYF
TRBV9 CASSTYRDTRIRQYF
TRBV7-3 CASSLGQGSYNEQFF